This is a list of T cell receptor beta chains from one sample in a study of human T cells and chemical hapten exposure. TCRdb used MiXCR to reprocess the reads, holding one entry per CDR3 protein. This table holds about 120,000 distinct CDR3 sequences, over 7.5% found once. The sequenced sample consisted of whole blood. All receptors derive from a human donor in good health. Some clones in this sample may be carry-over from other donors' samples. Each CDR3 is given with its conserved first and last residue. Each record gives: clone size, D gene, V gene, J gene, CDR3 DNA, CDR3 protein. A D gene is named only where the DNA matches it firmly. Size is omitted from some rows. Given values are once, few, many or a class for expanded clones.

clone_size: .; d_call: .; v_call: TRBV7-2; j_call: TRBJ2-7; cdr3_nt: TGTGCCAGCAGCTCCCCCGGGGATACCCACGAGCAGTACTTC; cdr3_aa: CASSSPGDTHEQYF
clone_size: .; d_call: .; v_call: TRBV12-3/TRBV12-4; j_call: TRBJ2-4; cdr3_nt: TGTGCCAGCAGTTTCGGCCAACTATTAGCCAAAAACATTCAGTACTTC; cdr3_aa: CASSFGQLLAKNIQYF
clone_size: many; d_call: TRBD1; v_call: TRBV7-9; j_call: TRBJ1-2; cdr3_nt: TGTGCCAGCAGCTCGACAGGGAATGGCTACACCTTC; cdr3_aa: CASSSTGNGYTF
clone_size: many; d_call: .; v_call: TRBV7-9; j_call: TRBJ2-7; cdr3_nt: TGTGCCAGCAGCTTTGGAAACGAGCAGTACTTC; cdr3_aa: CASSFGNEQYF
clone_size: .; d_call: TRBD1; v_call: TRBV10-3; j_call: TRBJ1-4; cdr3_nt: TGTGCCATCAGACCCGACAGGGCTAATGAAAAACTGTTTTTT; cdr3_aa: CAIRPDRANEKLFF
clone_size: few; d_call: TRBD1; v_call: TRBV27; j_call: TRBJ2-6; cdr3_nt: TGTGCCAGCAGTGACAGGGGAGTCTCTGGGGCCAACGTCCTGACTTTC; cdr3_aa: CASSDRGVSGANVLTF
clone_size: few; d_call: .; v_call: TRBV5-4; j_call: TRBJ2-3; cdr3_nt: TGTGCCAGCAGCTTGGGTCAGGGGCGCCACGCAGATACGCAGTATTTT; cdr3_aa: CASSLGQGRHADTQYF
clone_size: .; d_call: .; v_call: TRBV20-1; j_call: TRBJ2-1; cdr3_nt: TGCAGTGCTCCCGAGACGCGCAATGAGCAGTTCTTC; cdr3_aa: CSAPETRNEQFF
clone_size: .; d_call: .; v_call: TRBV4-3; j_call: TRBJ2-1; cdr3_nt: TGCGCCAGCAGCCAAGAGATGGAGCGGAGTGAGCAGTTCTTC; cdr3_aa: CASSQEMERSEQFF
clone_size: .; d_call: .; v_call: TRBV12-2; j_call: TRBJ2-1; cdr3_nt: TGTGCAAGTCGCTTAGTGGGGACACTAGCGGGGCCCAGTACCTACAATGAGCAGTTCTTC; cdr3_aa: CASRLVGTLAGPSTYNEQFF
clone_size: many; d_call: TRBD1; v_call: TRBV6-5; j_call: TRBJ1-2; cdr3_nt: TGTGCCAGCAGTTACCGGGACAGGGGAGTCTATGGCTACACCTTC; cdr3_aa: CASSYRDRGVYGYTF
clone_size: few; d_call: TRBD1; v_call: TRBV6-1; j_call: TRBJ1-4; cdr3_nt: TGTGCCAGCAGTGACAGGGGGCACGGACTGTTTTTT; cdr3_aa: CASSDRGHGLFF
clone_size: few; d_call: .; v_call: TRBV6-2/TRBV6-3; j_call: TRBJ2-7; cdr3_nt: TGTGCCAGCAGTTACTCCCCCGGGACGGCCGCCTACGAGCAGTACTTC; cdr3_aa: CASSYSPGTAAYEQYF
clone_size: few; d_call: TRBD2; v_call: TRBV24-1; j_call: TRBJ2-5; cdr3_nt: TGTGCCACCAGTGATGGGCGGGGGATCCAGACCCAGTACTTC; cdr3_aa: CATSDGRGIQTQYF
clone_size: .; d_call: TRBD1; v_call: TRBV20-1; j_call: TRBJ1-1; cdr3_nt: TGCAGTGCTAGCGCAGGGGGCGCGGACACTGAAGCTTTCTTT; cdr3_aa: CSASAGGADTEAFF
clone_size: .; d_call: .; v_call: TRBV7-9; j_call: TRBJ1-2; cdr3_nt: TGTGCCAGCAGCTTAGCGGGTCCTTCTTTCTATGGCTACACCTTC; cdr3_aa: CASSLAGPSFYGYTF
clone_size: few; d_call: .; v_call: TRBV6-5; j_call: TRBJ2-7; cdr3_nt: TGTGCCAGCAGACCACCGGACAGTACCTACGAGCAGTACTTC; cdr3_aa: CASRPPDSTYEQYF
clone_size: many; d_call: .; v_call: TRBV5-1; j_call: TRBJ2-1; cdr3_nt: TGCGCCAGCGGTGGGGCAGGGAACGGCAATGAGCAGTTCTTC; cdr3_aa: CASGGAGNGNEQFF
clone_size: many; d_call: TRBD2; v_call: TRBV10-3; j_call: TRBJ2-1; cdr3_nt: TGTGCCATCAGTTCCTCGACCGGGACTAGCTTGGATGAGCAGTTCTTC; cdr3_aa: CAISSSTGTSLDEQFF
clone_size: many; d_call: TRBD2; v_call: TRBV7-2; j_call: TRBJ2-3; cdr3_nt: TGTGCCAGCAGCTTTATAGCGGGCTTATCAACGGATACGCAGTATTTT; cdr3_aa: CASSFIAGLSTDTQYF
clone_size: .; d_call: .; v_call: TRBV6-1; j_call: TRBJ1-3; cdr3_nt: TGTGCCAGCAGTGAAGGGATCCTCTCTGGAAACACCATATATTTT; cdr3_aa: CASSEGILSGNTIYF
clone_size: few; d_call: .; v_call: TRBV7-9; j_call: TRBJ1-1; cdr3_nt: TGTGCCAGCAGCTTCGAGCGGTCACAGACGGGGATCATGAACACTGAAGCTTTCTTT; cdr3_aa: CASSFERSQTGIMNTEAFF
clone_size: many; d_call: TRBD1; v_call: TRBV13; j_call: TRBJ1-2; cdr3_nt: TGTGCCAGCAGCATCGGGACAGGGGGAACCGGAGATGGCTACACCTTC; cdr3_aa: CASSIGTGGTGDGYTF
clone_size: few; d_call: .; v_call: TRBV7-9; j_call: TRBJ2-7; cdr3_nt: TGTGCCAGCAGCTTAGAGGGGCGGGGTTGGGACGAGCAGTACTTC; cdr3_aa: CASSLEGRGWDEQYF
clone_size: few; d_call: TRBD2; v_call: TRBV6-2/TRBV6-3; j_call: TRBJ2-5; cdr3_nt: TGTGCCAGCACTACTAGCGTAGAGACCCAGTACTTC; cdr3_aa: CASTTSVETQYF
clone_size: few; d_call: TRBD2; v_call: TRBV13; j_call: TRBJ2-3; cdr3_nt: TGTGCCAGCAATCGCCCCGGCGGGGGACGCACAGATACGCAGTATTTT; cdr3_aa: CASNRPGGGRTDTQYF
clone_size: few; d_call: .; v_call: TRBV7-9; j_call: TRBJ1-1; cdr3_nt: TGTGCCAGCAGCTCACAAGGGACATCGAACACTGAAGCTTTCTTT; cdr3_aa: CASSSQGTSNTEAFF
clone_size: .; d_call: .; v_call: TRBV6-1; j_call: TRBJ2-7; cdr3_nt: TGTGCCAGCACTTCAAGAATTAGAGAGGGACCTCCAATCTTC; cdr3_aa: CASTSRIREGPPIF
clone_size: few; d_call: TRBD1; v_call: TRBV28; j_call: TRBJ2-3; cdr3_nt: TGTGCCAGCAGCCCCGGGACAGGGCCAGATACGCAGTATTTT; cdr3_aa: CASSPGTGPDTQYF
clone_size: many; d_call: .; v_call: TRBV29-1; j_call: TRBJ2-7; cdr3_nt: TGCAGCGTTGAAGGAGGTAGGGCCGAGCAGTACTTC; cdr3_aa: CSVEGGRAEQYF
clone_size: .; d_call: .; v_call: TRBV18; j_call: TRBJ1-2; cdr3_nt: TGTGCCAGCTCACCACTCAGGGAAGTTCGGGGCTACACCTTC; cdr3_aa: CASSPLREVRGYTF
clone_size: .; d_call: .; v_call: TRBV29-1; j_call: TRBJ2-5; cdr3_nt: TGCAGCGTTGAGATATGGAAACAAGAGACCCAGTACTTC; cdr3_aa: CSVEIWKQETQYF
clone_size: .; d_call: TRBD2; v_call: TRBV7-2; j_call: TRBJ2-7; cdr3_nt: TGTGCCAGCAGCTCCCGAGATCCCCGGACTAGCGGGAGGGACCTGGGGTACGAGCAGTACTTC; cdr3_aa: CASSSRDPRTSGRDLGYEQYF
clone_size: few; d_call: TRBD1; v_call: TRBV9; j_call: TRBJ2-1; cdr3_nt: TGTGCCAGCAGCGTCCGGGACAGTCTCACAGCCTCCTACAATGAGCAGTTCTTC; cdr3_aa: CASSVRDSLTASYNEQFF
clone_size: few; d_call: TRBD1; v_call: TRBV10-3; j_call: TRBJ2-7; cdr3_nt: TGTGCCATCAGCTCAACAGGGGTTAGCTACGAGCAGTACTTC; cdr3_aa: CAISSTGVSYEQYF
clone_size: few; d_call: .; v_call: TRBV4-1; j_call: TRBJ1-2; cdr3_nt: TGCGCCAGCAGCCCCCACCGTAACTATGGCTACACCTTC; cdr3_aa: CASSPHRNYGYTF
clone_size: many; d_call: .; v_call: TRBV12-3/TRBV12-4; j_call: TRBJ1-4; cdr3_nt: TGTGCCAGCAGACGGGACGGAACTAATGAAAAACTGTTTTTT; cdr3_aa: CASRRDGTNEKLFF
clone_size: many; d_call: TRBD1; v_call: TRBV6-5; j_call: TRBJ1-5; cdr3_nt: TGTGCCAGCAGCCTTGGACAGGTCAATCAGCCCCAGCATTTT; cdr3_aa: CASSLGQVNQPQHF
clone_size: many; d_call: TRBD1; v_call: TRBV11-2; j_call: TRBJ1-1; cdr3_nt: TGTGCCAGCAGCTTACCTTTGGCGCAGGGGGGGAGTGAAGCTTTCTTT; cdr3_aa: CASSLPLAQGGSEAFF
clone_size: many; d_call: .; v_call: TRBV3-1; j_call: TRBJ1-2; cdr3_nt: TGTGCCAGCAGCCTGGACACCCGCGGCTACACCTTC; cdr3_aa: CASSLDTRGYTF